The source of this T cell receptor (beta chain) is a study of blood T cell repertoires in COVID-19. Study-level information: The origin of the acute and convalescent COVID-19 samples was the United States, Italy and Spain. T cells, B-cell-depleted T cells, or PBMCs provided the cDNA or gDNA that served as material.

Germline CDR1 SGHTA, CDR2 FQGNSA. CDR3 length equals 15 residues. With V trimmed by 5 bases and J by 5 bases, 8 bases remained unmatched. Original handling: Reference gene primer amplification gave nucleated cell count estimates. Only in-frame clones appear in the TCRdb table, and some are missing; sequencing was by immunoSEQ multiplex PCR. The V and J calls and clone size were taken over from that table, and D and trimming were inferred from the DNA. The sample shows around 150,000 clones, nearly 80% of them seen only once. This clonotype was sampled from a woman aged 45-65 years who had recovered from COVID-19. J is TRBJ1-5 and V is TRBV7-2, with 8 nucleotides matching TRBD1. The sequenced sample was PBMCs or T cells enriched from blood (not recorded which). The CDR3 DNA reads TGTGCCAGCAGCGGCGGACAGGGCCTTTATCAGCCCCAGCATTTT. Its protein product is CASSGGQGLYQPQHF.